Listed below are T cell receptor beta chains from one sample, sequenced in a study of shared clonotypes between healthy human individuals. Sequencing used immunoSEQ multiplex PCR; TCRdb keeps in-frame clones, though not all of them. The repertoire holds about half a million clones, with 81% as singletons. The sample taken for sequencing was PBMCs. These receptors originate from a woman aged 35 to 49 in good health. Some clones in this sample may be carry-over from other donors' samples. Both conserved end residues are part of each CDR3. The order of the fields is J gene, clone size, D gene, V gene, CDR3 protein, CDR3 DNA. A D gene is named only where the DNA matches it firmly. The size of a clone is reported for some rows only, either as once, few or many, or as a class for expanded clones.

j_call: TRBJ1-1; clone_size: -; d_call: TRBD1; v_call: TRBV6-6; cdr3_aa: CASSGTGPWTEAFF; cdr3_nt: TGTGCCAGCTCAGGGACAGGCCCGTGGACTGAAGCTTTCTTT
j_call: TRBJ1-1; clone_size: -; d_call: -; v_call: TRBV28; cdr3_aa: CASSFVDTEAFF; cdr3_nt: TGTGCCAGCAGTTTTGTTGACACTGAAGCTTTCTTT
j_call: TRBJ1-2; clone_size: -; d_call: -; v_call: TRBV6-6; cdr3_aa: CASQTVNYGYTF; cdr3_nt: TGTGCCAGCCAGACAGTTAACTATGGCTACACCTTC
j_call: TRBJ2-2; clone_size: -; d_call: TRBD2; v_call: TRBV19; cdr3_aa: CASSRRSASGRVPTAGELFF; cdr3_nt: TGTGCCAGTAGTAGGAGGTCGGCTAGCGGGAGGGTCCCAACTGCCGGGGAGCTGTTTTTT
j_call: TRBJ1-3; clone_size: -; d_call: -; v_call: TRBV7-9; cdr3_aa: CASIRGAENTIYF; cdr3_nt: TGTGCCAGCATCCGGGGGGCAGAAAACACCATATATTTT
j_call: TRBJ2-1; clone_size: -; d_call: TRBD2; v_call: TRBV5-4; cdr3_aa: CASSRLAGDNEQFF; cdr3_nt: TGTGCCAGCAGTAGACTAGCGGGCGACAATGAGCAGTTCTTC
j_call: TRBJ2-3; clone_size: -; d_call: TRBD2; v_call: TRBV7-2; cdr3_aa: CASSPPSGRAGTDTQYF; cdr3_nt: TGTGCCAGCAGCCCACCTAGCGGGAGGGCCGGCACAGATACGCAGTATTTT
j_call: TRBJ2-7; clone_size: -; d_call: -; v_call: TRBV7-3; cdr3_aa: CASSPTDRSYEQYF; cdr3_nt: TGTGCCAGCAGTCCCACCGACAGATCCTACGAGCAGTACTTC
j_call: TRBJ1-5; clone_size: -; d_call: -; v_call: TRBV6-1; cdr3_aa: CASSESEGSNQPQHF; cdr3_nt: TGTGCCAGCAGTGAAAGTGAAGGGAGCAATCAGCCCCAGCATTTT
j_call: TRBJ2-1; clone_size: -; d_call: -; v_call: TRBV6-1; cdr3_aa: CASIRGEQFF; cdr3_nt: TGTGCCAGCATCCGGGGGGAGCAGTTCTTC
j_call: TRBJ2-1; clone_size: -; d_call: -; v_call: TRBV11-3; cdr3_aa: CASSSNPMGGQFF; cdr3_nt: TGTGCCAGCAGCTCCAACCCAATGGGCGGGCAGTTCTTC
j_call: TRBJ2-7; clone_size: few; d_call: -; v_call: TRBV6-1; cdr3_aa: CASSESNTLDEQYF; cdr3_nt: TGTGCCAGCAGTGAAAGCAACACCCTCGACGAGCAGTACTTC
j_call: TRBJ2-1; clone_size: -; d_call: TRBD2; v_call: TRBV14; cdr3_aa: CASSPWAASGSYNEQFF; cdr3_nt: TGTGCCAGCAGCCCATGGGCCGCTAGCGGGAGCTACAATGAGCAGTTCTTC
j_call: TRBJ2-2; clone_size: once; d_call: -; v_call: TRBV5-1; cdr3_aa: CASSFTGTATGELFF; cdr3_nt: TGCGCCAGCAGCTTTACAGGGACGGCGACCGGGGAGCTGTTTTTT
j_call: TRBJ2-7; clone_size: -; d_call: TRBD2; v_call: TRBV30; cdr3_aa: CAWSKELAGVGEQYF; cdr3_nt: TGTGCCTGGAGTAAGGAACTAGCGGGAGTCGGCGAGCAGTACTTC
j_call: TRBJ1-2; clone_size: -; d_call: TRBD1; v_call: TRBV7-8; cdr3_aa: CASSIDIGQGVSYGYTF; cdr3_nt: TGTGCCAGCAGCATCGATATTGGGCAGGGGGTCTCCTATGGCTACACCTTC
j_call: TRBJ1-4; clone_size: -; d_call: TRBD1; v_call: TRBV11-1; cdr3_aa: CASSSGTGIDPTNEKLFF; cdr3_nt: TGTGCCAGCAGCTCCGGGACAGGGATAGACCCAACTAATGAAAAACTGTTTTTT
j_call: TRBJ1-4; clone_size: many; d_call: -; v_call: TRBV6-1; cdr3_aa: CASSEQPNEKLFF; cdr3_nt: TGTGCCAGCAGTGAACAGCCTAATGAAAAACTGTTTTTT
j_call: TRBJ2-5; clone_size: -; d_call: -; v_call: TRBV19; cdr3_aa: CASSIGLKQETQYF; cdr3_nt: TGTGCCAGTAGTATAGGACTGAAACAAGAGACCCAGTACTTC
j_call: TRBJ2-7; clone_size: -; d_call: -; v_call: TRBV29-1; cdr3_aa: CSVQGLTYEQYF; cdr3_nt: TGCAGCGTTCAAGGGCTAACCTACGAGCAGTACTTC
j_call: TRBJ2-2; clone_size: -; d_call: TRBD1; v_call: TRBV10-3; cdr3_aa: CAITRDRGQNTGELFF; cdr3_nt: TGTGCCATCACCCGGGACAGGGGACAGAACACCGGGGAGCTGTTTTTT
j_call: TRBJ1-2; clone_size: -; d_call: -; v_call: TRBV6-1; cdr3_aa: CASNPGELSYGYTF; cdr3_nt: TGTGCCAGCAATCCGGGGGAGCTAAGCTATGGCTACACCTTC
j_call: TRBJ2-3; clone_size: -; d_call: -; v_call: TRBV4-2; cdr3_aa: CASSQARWGGSNTDTQYF; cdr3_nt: TGTGCCAGCAGCCAGGCCCGGTGGGGGGGCTCTAACACAGATACGCAGTATTTT
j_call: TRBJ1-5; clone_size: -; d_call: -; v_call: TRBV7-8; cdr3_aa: CASSLGTEDSNQPQHF; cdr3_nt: TGTGCCAGCAGCTTAGGGACGGAGGATAGCAATCAGCCCCAGCATTTT
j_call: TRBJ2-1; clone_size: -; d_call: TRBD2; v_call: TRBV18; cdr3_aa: CASSHSGIPNEQFF; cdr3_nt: TGTGCCAGCTCACATAGCGGGATTCCCAATGAGCAGTTCTTC
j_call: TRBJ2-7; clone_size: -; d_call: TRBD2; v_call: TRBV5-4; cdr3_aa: CASSAAGGGGLYEQYF; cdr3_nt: TGTGCCAGCAGCGCCGCCGGGGGGGGTGGATTGTACGAGCAGTACTTC
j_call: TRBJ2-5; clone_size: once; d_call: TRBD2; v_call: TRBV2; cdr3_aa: CASKIPGTSGTETQYF; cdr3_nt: TGTGCCAGCAAAATTCCTGGGACTAGCGGGACGGAGACCCAGTACTTC
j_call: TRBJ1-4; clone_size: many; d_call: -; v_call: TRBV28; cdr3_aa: CASTSSRATNEKLFF; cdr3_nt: TGTGCCAGCACCTCGTCCAGGGCAACTAATGAAAAACTGTTTTTT
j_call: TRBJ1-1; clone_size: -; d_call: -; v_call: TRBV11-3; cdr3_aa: CASSSGRNTEAFF; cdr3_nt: TGTGCCAGCAGCTCTGGCAGGAACACTGAAGCTTTCTTT
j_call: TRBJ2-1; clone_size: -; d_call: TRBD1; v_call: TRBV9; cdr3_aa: CASSVRQGHNEQFF; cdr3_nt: TGTGCCAGCAGCGTCCGACAGGGGCACAATGAGCAGTTCTTC
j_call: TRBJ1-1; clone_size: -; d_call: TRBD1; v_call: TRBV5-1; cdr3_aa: CASSSRQGGDTEAFF; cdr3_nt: TGCGCCAGCAGCAGCCGACAGGGAGGGGACACTGAAGCTTTCTTT
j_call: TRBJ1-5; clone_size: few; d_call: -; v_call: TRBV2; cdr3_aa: CASSEGRGGQPQHF; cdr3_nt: TGTGCCAGCAGTGAGGGGAGGGGAGGACAGCCCCAGCATTTT
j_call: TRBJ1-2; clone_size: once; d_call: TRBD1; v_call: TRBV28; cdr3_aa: CASSRTGGGYGYTF; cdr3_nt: TGTGCCAGCAGTCGGACAGGGGGGGGCTATGGCTACACCTTC
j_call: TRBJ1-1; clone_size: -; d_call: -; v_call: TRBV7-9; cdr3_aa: CASSLGPGAEAFF; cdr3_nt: TGTGCCAGCAGCTTGGGCCCGGGGGCTGAAGCTTTCTTT
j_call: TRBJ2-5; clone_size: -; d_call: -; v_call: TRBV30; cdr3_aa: CAWSVLPETQYF; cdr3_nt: TGTGCCTGGAGTGTACTTCCGGAGACCCAGTACTTC
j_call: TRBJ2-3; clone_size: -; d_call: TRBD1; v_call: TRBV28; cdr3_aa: CASSKQGGNTDTQYF; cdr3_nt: TGTGCCAGCAGTAAACAGGGGGGTAACACAGATACGCAGTATTTT
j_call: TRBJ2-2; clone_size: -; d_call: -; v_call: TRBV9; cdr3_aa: CASSLTGPGELFF; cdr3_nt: TGTGCCAGCAGCCTTACAGGTCCCGGGGAGCTGTTTTTT
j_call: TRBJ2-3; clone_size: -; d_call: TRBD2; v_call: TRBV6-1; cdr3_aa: CASRAGVSTDTQYF; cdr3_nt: TGTGCCAGCCGGGCGGGGGTCTCCACAGATACGCAGTATTTT